The next 24 T cell receptor beta chains were all read from a single sample in a study of blood T cell repertoires in COVID-19. The assay was immunoSEQ multiplex PCR, and TCRdb's table has in-frame clones only and misses some. The data contain roughly 220,000 clones, 70% to 85% of them singletons. The material sequenced was PBMCs or T cells enriched from blood (not recorded which). These receptors were obtained from a woman in her forties with acute COVID-19.

The rearrangement joins TRBV6-2 or TRBV6-3 to TRBJ2-7; D is perhaps TRBD1 (5 bases). V was cut by 4 bases and J by 4 bases, with 8 bases left in between. The germline V gene has CDR1 MNHEY and CDR2 SVGEGT. The length of the CDR3 is 12 residues. Here the CDR3 reads CASSFQGYEQYF. The CDR3 nucleotides read TGTGCCAGCAGTTTCCAGGGTTACGAGCAGTACTTC.

The gene calls are TRBV7-9 and TRBJ1-5; maybe TRBD1 (5 bases). The CDR3 loop spans 13 amino acids. From germline, CDR1 is SEHNR and CDR2 FQNEAQ (reference sequence). V dropped 1 base and J dropped 5 bases, with 6 bases sitting between them. CDR3 amino acids: CASSLEGDQPQHF. DNA of the CDR3: TGTGCCAGCAGCTTAGAAGGGGATCAGCCCCAGCATTTT.

This rearrangement joins TRBV20-1 to TRBJ1-2, with D unclear. The V end was cut by 6 bases, the J end by 8 bases, with 13 bases between. The CDR3 is made up of 11 amino acids. Per the germline V gene, CDR1 is DFQATT and CDR2 is SNEGSKA (reference sequence). CDR3 protein: CSAPTGVGYTF. CDR3 DNA: TGCAGTGCCCCGACGGGTGTAGGCTACACCTTC.

The rearrangement uses TRBV2 and TRBJ2-5, with D uncertain. This CDR3 region has 13 residues. V shed 8 bases and J shed 7 bases, with 17 bases lying between them. The V gene's germline CDR1 is SNHLY and CDR2 FYNNEI. The CDR3 reads CASQRSESGTQYF. The DNA for the CDR3 is TGTGCCAGCCAGAGGTCGGAGTCGGGGACCCAGTACTTC.

This clone was counted a single time. V usage is TRBV7-3 and J usage is TRBJ1-1; D remains unclear. Trimming pared 1 base from V and 3 bases from J, leaving 6 bases between. The CDR3 extends over 13 amino acids. Germline V gene data show CDR1 as SGHTA and CDR2 as FQGTGA. The DNA for the CDR3 is TGTGCCAGCAGCTTAAACAGATACACTGAAGCTTTCTTT. Protein product: CASSLNRYTEAFF.

This chain connects TRBV20-1 to TRBJ2-3; 8 nucleotides match TRBD2. J lost 4 bases, V lost 3 bases, and 9 bases had no gene match. This CDR3 has 15 residues. Germline-derived CDR1 and CDR2 are DFQATT and SNEGSKA (reference sequence). CDR3 amino acids: CSASVISGASDTQYF. The CDR3 DNA reads TGCAGTGCTAGTGTGATTAGCGGGGCATCAGATACGCAGTATTTT.

V usage is TRBV19 and J usage is TRBJ1-5, with a possible D match to TRBD1 (6 bases). This CDR3 region has 15 residues. Trimming stripped 7 bases from V and 0 bases from J, with 13 bases between. From germline, CDR1 is LNHDA and CDR2 SQIVND (reference sequence). The CDR3 sequence: CASKAGTLSNQPQHF. CDR3 bases: TGTGCCAGTAAGGCCGGGACACTTAGCAATCAGCCCCAGCATTTT.

This chain joins TRBV7-2 and TRBJ2-1; TRBD1 might be the D (5 bases). The CDR3 is 13 amino acids. Germline V gene sequence: CDR1 SGHTA, CDR2 FQGNSA. Trimming pared 5 bases from V and 7 bases from J, leaving 12 bases between. The CDR3 loop reads CASSLGAPNEQFF. The CDR3 coding sequence is TGTGCCAGCAGCCTAGGGGCTCCGAATGAGCAGTTCTTC.

The chain employs TRBV7-9 and TRBJ2-2; D not certain. V was clipped by 5 bases and J by 1 base, with 11 bases between them. CDR1 and CDR2 from the germline V gene are SEHNR and FQNEAQ (reference sequence). The CDR3 is made up of 15 amino acids. CDR3: CASSPTPVNTGELFF. For the CDR3, the DNA is TGTGCCAGCAGCCCAACTCCGGTGAACACCGGGGAGCTGTTTTTT.

This clone appeared a few times. This chain uses TRBV7-8 with TRBJ2-1; D is uncertain. The CDR3 is 17 residues long. Per the germline V gene, CDR1 is SGHVS and CDR2 is FQNEAQ. Deletions cut 1 base from V and 0 bases from J, with 13 bases between. CDR3 nucleotides: TGTGCCAGCAGCTTAGTGAGGATCTGGAGCTCCTACAATGAGCAGTTCTTC. Protein: CASSLVRIWSSYNEQFF. The variable domain in full, with the rest retrieved from reference TRBV7-8 and TRBJ2-1, is GAGVSQSPRYKVAKRGQDVALRCDPISGHVSLFWYQQALGQGPEFLTYFQNEAQLDKSGLPSDRFFAERPEGSVSTLKIQRTQQEDSAVYLCASSLVRIWSSYNEQFFGPGTRLTVL.

The rearrangement joins TRBV9 to TRBJ2-5; TRBD1 aligns across 7 bases. Germline loops: CDR1 SGDLS, CDR2 YYNGEE. The trim removed 5 bases at V and 4 bases at J, leaving 5 bases unmatched. This CDR3 is built from 13 residues. In nucleotides, the CDR3 is TGTGCCAGCAGTACAGGGGTTGGAGAGACCCAGTACTTC. It translates to CASSTGVGETQYF.

The CDR3 nucleotides are TGTGCCAGCAGAACACCCGACAGGGGGACTTTGAAGACCCAGTACTTC. This translates into CASRTPDRGTLKTQYF. The chain combines TRBV3-1 (or the pseudogene TRBV3-2) with TRBJ2-5; 9 bases map to TRBD1. CDR3 length: 16 residues. The V gene end was trimmed by 6 bases and the J gene end by 6 bases; junction bases not matched to a gene: 14. CDR1 LGHDT and CDR2 YNNKEL come from the germline V gene (reference sequence).

This chain links TRBV7-9 with TRBJ2-2, with TRBD1 identical over 9 bases. The germline CDR1 and CDR2 sequences are SEHNR and FQNEAQ (reference sequence). The V and J ends lost 5 bases and 0 bases, in that order; junction bases with no gene match: 7. The CDR3 consists of 17 residues. The DNA for the CDR3 is TGTGCCAGCAGCGACAGGGACAGGGAGTCGAACACCGGGGAGCTGTTTTTT. It translates to CASSDRDRESNTGELFF.

The genes are TRBV6-5 and TRBJ2-3; 11 nucleotides match TRBD2. In germline, CDR1 is MNHEY, CDR2 SVGAGI. The CDR3 extends over 15 amino acids. The V segment lost 0 bases and the J segment 11 bases; nucleotides outside the gene matches: 7. The CDR3 nucleotides are TGTGCCAGCAGTTACTCGTCTAGCGGGGGGCGGGAGCAGTATTTT. Its translation is CASSYSSSGGREQYF.

This clone has just one count. The chain carries TRBV6-1 and TRBJ1-5, with TRBD1 identical over 8 bases. Trimming cost V 3 bases and J 0 bases; bases outside gene matches: 4. The length of the CDR3 is 16 residues. The germline gives CDR1 MNHNS, CDR2 SASEGT. The chain's CDR3 is CASSDPDRDSNQPQHF. CDR3 DNA sequence: TGTGCCAGCAGTGACCCGGACAGGGATAGCAATCAGCCCCAGCATTTT.

V usage is TRBV7-6 and J usage is TRBJ2-7, with TRBD2 identical over 12 bases. Trimming cost V 2 bases and J 3 bases; bases outside gene matches: 2. The CDR3 loop spans 15 amino acids. CDR1 is SGHVS, CDR2 FNYEAQ, per germline. The CDR3 DNA follows: TGTGCCAGCAGCTTAAGGACTAGCGGGAACTACGAGCAGTACTTC. Protein sequence: CASSLRTSGNYEQYF.

This clone was observed a single time. The rearrangement joins TRBV6-6 to TRBJ2-1, with D uncertain. Germline loops: CDR1 MNHNY, CDR2 SVGAGI (reference sequence). The CDR3 is 12 amino acids. The V end lost 7 bases, the J end lost 7 bases, and 11 bases lay between the germline ends. For the CDR3, the DNA is TGTGCCAGCACCCCCGTGAGAAATGAGCAGTTCTTC. Amino acid sequence: CASTPVRNEQFF.

This chain connects TRBV5-1 to TRBJ2-1; TRBD2 agrees at 7 bases. This CDR3 is 13 amino acids long. Germline-derived CDR1 and CDR2 are SGHRS and YFSETQ. J lost 7 bases, V lost 7 bases, and 8 bases had no gene match. CDR3 in DNA: TGCGCCAGCCAAGGAGCGGGAATTAATGAGCAGTTCTTC. This encodes CASQGAGINEQFF.

As to this clone: The sample carries other DNA sequences with the same CDR3. This rearrangement joins TRBV29-1 to TRBJ1-5, with 8 nucleotides matching TRBD1. The V gene end was trimmed by 6 bases and the J gene end by 5 bases; junction bases not matched to a gene: 6. Germline-derived CDR1 and CDR2 are SQVTM and ANQGSEA. This CDR3 contains 13 residues. Here the CDR3 DNA reads TGCAGCGTAGCGACAGGGGTCGATCAGCCCCAGCATTTT. Its protein is CSVATGVDQPQHF.

This chain joins TRBV27 and TRBJ2-3; 11 bases map to TRBD2. Germline assignment: CDR1 MNHEY and CDR2 SMNVEV (reference sequence). This CDR3 has 17 residues. V trimming: 3 bases; J trimming: 0 bases; junction bases outside the gene matches: 5. CDR3 DNA sequence: TGTGCCAGCAGTTTCTCGGGACTAGCGGCTAGCACAGATACGCAGTATTTT. It translates to CASSFSGLAASTDTQYF.

In its sample, this clone was seen once. J is TRBJ2-5 and V is TRBV6-4; TRBD1 agrees at 7 bases. Losses at the gene ends were 2 bases for V and 4 bases for J; bases not matched to a gene: 28. The CDR3 runs to 22 residues. CDR1 is MRHNA, CDR2 SNTAGT, per germline. The CDR3: CASSDRSAGQDHQPPPPETQYF. CDR3 DNA: TGTGCCAGCAGTGACAGGAGTGCCGGACAGGACCACCAACCACCCCCACCAGAGACCCAGTACTTC.

V and J are TRBV19 and TRBJ2-1; 7 bases agree with TRBD1. V lost 1 base to trimming and J lost 5 bases; unmatched junction nucleotides: 8. The CDR3 is made up of 16 amino acids. CDR1 is LNHDA and CDR2 is SQIVND in the germline V gene (reference sequence). The CDR3 DNA reads as TGTGCCAGTAGTATAGCCGGAAGGGGGCGTGACAATGAGCAGTTCTTC. Translating gives CASSIAGRGRDNEQFF.

The gene calls are TRBV19 and TRBJ2-2; TRBD1 matches at 8 bases. Germline V gene sequence: CDR1 LNHDA, CDR2 SQIVND (reference sequence). V shed 7 bases, J shed 0 bases, and the junction held 7 bases outside the gene matches. The CDR3 totals 16 residues. The CDR3 region has the DNA TGTGCCAGTACCCTTCGGACAGGGCCGAACACCGGGGAGCTGTTTTTT. This encodes CASTLRTGPNTGELFF.

The J gene is TRBJ2-4, the V gene TRBV7-9; 9 nucleotides agree with TRBD1. V gave up 2 bases and J gave up 8 bases; unmatched junction bases: 7. The CDR3 extends over 15 amino acids. In germline, CDR1 is SEHNR, CDR2 FQNEAQ (reference sequence). In DNA form, the CDR3 reads TGTGCCAGCAGCTTACGCCGGGACAGGGTGGACATTCAGTACTTC. It codes for CASSLRRDRVDIQYF. Supplemented by reference TRBV7-9 and TRBJ2-4, the full variable domain reads DTGVSQNPRHKITKRGQNVTFRCDPISEHNRLYWYRQTLGQGPEFLTYFQNEAQLEKSRLLSDRFSAERPKGSFSTLEIQRTEQGDSAMYLCASSLRRDRVDIQYFGAGTRLSVL.